This record covers a single TCR beta chain. The antigen is undetermined. The data originate from a study of OX40 agonist ivuxolimab in advanced cancers. On the study more broadly: Patients were treated with intravenous ivuxolimab, dosed at 0.01 to 10 mg/kg and infused every 2 weeks.

Study-level points and caveats: Some nonresponders likewise displayed low normalized T-cell clonal expansion.

Method: immunoSEQ multiplex PCR; TCRdb's copy keeps in-frame clones and lacks some. The data contain around 110,000 clones, over 75% of them singletons. This CDR3 spans 13 amino acids. Looked up from germline, CDR1 is SGHTA and CDR2 is FQGNSA. The J segment lost 7 bases and the V segment lost 5 bases, leaving 5 bases of the junction unmatched. The starting material was CD4+ or CD8+ T cells sorted from blood, obtained in a trial of the OX40 agonist ivuxolimab. This chain joins TRBV7-2 and TRBJ1-5; 7 bases match TRBD1. The sequence came from an adult with an advanced solid tumor such as melanoma, head and neck, liver or kidney cancer. The CDR3: CASSADRPQPQHF. CDR3 DNA sequence: TGTGCCAGCAGCGCGGACAGGCCCCAGCCCCAGCATTTT.